One sample yielded the 9 T cell receptor beta chains listed below, sequenced in a study of blood T cell repertoires in COVID-19. The data were produced by immunoSEQ multiplex PCR, yet TCRdb's version contains in-frame clones alone and is incomplete. Of fewer than 250,000 clones in the sample, over 80% were seen once. Source material: peripheral blood. These receptor sequences come from a man under 40 with COVID-19, enrolled during active disease.

The genes are TRBV19 and TRBJ1-2; D is possibly TRBD1 (5 bases). Deletions cut 7 bases from V and 3 bases from J, with 12 bases between. In germline, CDR1 is LNHDA, CDR2 SQIVND (reference sequence). This CDR3 has 13 residues. CDR3 DNA sequence: TGTGCCAGTACGAATAGGGGCGACTATGGCTACACCTTC. It is translated as CASTNRGDYGYTF.

This chain links TRBV5-1 with TRBJ1-3, with D perhaps matching TRBD1 (6 bases). Germline V gene sequence: CDR1 SGHRS, CDR2 YFSETQ. The V gene lost 4 bases and the J gene lost 0 bases, with 11 bases spanning the gap. The CDR3 length is 15 residues. The CDR3 sequence is CASSPTGNSGNTIYF. CDR3 DNA: TGCGCCAGCAGCCCCACAGGGAACTCTGGAAACACCATATATTTT. Using reference TRBV5-1 and TRBJ1-3 for the parts outside the CDR3, the full variable domain is KAGVTQTPRYLIKTRGQQVTLSCSPISGHRSVSWYQQTPGQGLQFLFEYFSETQRNKGNFPGRFSGRQFSNSRSEMNVSTLELGDSALYLCASSPTGNSGNTIYFGEGSWLTVV.

J is TRBJ2-1 and V is TRBV18; 11 nucleotides line up with TRBD1. Trimming at V came to 1 base and at J to 4 bases, leaving 15 bases not matched to a gene. The CDR3 extends over 20 amino acids. Germline V CDR1 and CDR2: KGHSH, LQKENI. The CDR3 spells CASSPRPGQGGRGPYNEQFF. CDR3 in DNA: TGTGCCAGCTCACCACGTCCGGGACAGGGGGGTCGGGGTCCTTACAATGAGCAGTTCTTC.

The V call is TRBV30, the J call TRBJ1-4, with D perhaps matching TRBD1 (5 bases). Germline CDR1 GTSNPN, CDR2 SVGIG (reference sequence). CDR3 length equals 15 residues. The V and J ends lost 0 bases and 7 bases respectively, with 15 bases between them. The CDR3 nucleotides are TGTGCCTGGAGTGTACAGGCAGGCTCGGGTGAAAAACTGTTTTTT. This codes for CAWSVQAGSGEKLFF.

The chain recombines TRBV4-1 with TRBJ2-7, with 7 nucleotides matching TRBD1. Trimming took 3 bases from V and 1 from J; bases not matched to a gene: 12. Germline CDR1 reads MGHRA; CDR2 reads YSYEKL. This CDR3 is built from 17 residues. CDR3: CASSQTSGTVPSYEQYF. The CDR3 DNA sequence: TGCGCCAGCAGCCAGACCTCCGGGACAGTTCCTTCCTACGAGCAGTACTTC.

The chain combines TRBV4-1 with TRBJ2-5; perhaps TRBD1 as D (6 bases). Trimming removed 0 bases from V and 4 bases from J, with 15 bases in between. This CDR3 contains 16 residues. Germline CDR1 MGHRA, CDR2 YSYEKL. This chain's CDR3 is CASSQERSRGRETQYF. The DNA for the CDR3 is TGCGCCAGCAGCCAAGAAAGGAGCAGGGGCAGAGAGACCCAGTACTTC.

This clone appeared a few times. The chain joins TRBV5-1 to TRBJ2-6; tentative D call: TRBD1 (5 bases). The CDR3 covers 16 residues. The germline V gene encodes CDR1 SGHRS and CDR2 YFSETQ. V was shortened by 2 bases and J by 1 base, with 10 bases between the two germline ends. The CDR3 DNA is TGCGCCAGCAGCTTTGAGCAGGGTTCTGGGGCCAACGTCCTGACTTTC. Encoded protein: CASSFEQGSGANVLTF.

This clone showed up just once. The chain combines TRBV6-5 with TRBJ2-7, with TRBD2 matching 7 bases. V gave up 3 bases and J gave up 4 bases; unmatched junction bases: 6. This CDR3 has 14 residues. Germline V gene lookup returns CDR1 MNHEY and CDR2 SVGAGI. The CDR3 reads CASSYVGGSYEQYF. The DNA for the CDR3 is TGTGCCAGCAGTTATGTGGGCGGGAGTTACGAGCAGTACTTC.

The DNA for the CDR3 is TGTGCCAGCAGCTTACAATTGCTAGCGGGAGGACTGGCAGATACGCAGTATTTT. It yields the protein CASSLQLLAGGLADTQYF. The chain has TRBV7-2 and TRBJ2-3, with 11 nucleotides matching TRBD2. The trim removed 2 bases at V and 4 bases at J, leaving 11 bases unmatched. CDR1 and CDR2 (germline): SGHTA, FQGNSA. This CDR3 has 18 amino acids. The whole variable domain, filled in from reference TRBV7-2 and TRBJ2-3, reads GAGVSQSPSNKVTEKGKDVELRCDPISGHTALYWYRQSLGQGLEFLIYFQGNSAPDKSGLPSDRFSAERTGGSVSTLTIQRTQQEDSAVYLCASSLQLLAGGLADTQYFGPGTRLTVL.